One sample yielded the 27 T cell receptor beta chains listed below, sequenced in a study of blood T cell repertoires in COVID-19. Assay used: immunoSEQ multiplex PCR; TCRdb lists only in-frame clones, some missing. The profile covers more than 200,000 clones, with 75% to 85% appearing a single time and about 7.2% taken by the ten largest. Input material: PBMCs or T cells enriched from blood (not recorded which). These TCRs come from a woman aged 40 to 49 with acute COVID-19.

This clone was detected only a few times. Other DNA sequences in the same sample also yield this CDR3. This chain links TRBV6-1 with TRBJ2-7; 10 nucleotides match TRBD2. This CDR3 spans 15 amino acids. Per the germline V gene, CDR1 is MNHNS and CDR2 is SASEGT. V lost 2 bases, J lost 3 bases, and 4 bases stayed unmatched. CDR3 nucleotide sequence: TGTGCCAGCAGTGAAAGGGCTAGCGGGAGCTACGAGCAGTACTTC. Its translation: CASSERASGSYEQYF.

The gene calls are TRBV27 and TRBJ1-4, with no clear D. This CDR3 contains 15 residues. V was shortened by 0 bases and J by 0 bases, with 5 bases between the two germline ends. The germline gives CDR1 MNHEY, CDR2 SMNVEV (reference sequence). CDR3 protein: CASSLSPATNEKLFF. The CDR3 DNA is TGTGCCAGCAGTTTATCCCCTGCAACTAATGAAAAACTGTTTTTT.

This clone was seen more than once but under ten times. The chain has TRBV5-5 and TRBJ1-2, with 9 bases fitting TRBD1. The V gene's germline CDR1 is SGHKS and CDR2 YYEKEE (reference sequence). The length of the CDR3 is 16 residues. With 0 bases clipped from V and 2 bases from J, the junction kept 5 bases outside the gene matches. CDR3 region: CASSLGVGQGNYGYTF. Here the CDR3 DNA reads TGTGCCAGCAGCTTGGGGGTAGGACAGGGGAACTATGGCTACACCTTC.

CDR3 region: CASSEKSGGAGELFF. CDR3 coding DNA: TGCGCCAGCAGTGAGAAGAGCGGGGGGGCCGGGGAGCTGTTTTTT. V is TRBV10-2 and J is TRBJ2-2; 10 bases map to TRBD2. Losses at the gene ends were 2 bases for V and 6 bases for J; bases not matched to a gene: 3. This CDR3 contains 15 residues. Germline V gene lookup returns CDR1 WSHSY and CDR2 SAAADI.

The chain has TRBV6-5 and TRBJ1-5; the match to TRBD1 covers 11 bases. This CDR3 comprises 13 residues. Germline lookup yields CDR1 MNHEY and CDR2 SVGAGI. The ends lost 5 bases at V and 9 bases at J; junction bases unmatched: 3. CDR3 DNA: TGTGCCAGCAGTAGTGGGACAGGGGGGCCCCAGCATTTT. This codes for CASSSGTGGPQHF.

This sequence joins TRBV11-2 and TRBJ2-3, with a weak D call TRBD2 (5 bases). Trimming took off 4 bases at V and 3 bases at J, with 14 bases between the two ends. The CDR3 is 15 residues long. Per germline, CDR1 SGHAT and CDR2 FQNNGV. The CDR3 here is CASSWTRAGTDTQYF. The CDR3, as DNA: TGTGCCAGCAGCTGGACTCGGGCGGGTACAGATACGCAGTATTTT.

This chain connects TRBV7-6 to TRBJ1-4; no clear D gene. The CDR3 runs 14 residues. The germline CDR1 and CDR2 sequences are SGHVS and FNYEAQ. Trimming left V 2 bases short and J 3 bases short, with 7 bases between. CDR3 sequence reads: CASSLPTSNEKLFF. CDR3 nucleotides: TGTGCCAGCAGCTTACCCACTTCTAATGAAAAACTGTTTTTT.

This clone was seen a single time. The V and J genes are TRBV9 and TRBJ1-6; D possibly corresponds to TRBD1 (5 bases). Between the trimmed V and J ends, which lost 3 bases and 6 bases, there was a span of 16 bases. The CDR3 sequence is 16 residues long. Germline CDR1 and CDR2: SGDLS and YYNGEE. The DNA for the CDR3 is TGTGCCAGCAGCGCCCGGGGAGGGGTGGGTAATTCACCCCTCCACTTT. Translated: CASSARGGVGNSPLHF.

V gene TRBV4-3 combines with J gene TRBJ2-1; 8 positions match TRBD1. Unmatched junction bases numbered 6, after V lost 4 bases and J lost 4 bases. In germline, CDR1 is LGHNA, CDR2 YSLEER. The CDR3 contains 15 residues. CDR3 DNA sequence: TGCGCCAGCAGCCCAAGACAGGGGCTGTACAATGAGCAGTTCTTC. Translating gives CASSPRQGLYNEQFF.

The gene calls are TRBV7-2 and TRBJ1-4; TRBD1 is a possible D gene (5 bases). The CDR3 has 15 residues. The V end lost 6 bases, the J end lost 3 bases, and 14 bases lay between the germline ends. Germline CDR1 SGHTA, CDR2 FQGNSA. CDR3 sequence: CASRVGGRANEKLFF. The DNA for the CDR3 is TGTGCCAGCAGGGTGGGAGGCAGGGCTAATGAAAAACTGTTTTTT.

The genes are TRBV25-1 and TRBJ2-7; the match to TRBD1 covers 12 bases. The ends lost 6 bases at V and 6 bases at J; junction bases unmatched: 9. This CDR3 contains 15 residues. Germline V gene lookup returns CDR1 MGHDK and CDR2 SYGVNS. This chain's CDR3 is CASSAPGQGASEQYF. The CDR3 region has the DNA TGTGCCAGCAGCGCCCCGGGACAGGGGGCCAGCGAGCAGTACTTC.

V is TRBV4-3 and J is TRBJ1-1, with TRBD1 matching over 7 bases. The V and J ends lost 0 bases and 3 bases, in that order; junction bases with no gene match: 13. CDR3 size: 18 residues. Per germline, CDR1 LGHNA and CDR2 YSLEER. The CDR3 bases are TGCGCCAGCAGCCAAGATCTTTTGACAGGGAAAGGTGACACTGAAGCTTTCTTT. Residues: CASSQDLLTGKGDTEAFF.

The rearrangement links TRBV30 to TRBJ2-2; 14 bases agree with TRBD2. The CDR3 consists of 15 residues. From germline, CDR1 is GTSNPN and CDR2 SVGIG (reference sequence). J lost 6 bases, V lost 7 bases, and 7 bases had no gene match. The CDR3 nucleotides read TGTGCCTCCGCCGGGACTAGCGGGAGTTCCGGGGAGCTGTTTTTT. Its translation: CASAGTSGSSGELFF.

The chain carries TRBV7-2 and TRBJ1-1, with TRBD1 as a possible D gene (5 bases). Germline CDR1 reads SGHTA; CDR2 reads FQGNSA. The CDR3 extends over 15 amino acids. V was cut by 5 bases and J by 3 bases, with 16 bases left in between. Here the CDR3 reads CASSVGGAGDTEAFF. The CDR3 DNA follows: TGTGCCAGCAGCGTAGGTGGGGCTGGGGACACTGAAGCTTTCTTT.

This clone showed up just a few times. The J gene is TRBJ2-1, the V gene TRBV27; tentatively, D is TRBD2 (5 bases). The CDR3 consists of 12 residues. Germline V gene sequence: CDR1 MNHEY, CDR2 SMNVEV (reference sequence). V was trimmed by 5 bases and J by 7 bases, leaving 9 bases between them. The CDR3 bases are TGTGCCAGCAGTAGGAGCGGAAATGAGCAGTTCTTC. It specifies CASSRSGNEQFF.

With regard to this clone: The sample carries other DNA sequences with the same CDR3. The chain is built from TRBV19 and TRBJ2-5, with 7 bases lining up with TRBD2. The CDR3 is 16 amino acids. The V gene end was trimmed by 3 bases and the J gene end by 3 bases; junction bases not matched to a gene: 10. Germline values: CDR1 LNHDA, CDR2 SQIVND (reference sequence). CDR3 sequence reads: CASSITASLAEETQYF. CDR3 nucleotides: TGTGCCAGTAGTATTACCGCTTCGCTAGCGGAAGAGACCCAGTACTTC.

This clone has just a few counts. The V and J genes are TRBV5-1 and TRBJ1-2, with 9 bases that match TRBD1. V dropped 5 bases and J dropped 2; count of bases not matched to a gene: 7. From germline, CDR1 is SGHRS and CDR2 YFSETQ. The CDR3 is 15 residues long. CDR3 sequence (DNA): TGCGCCAGCAGACCGGGACAGGGAAACAACTATGGCTACACCTTC. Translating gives CASRPGQGNNYGYTF. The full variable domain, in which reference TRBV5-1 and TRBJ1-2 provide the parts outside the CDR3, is KAGVTQTPRYLIKTRGQQVTLSCSPISGHRSVSWYQQTPGQGLQFLFEYFSETQRNKGNFPGRFSGRQFSNSRSEMNVSTLELGDSALYLCASRPGQGNNYGYTFGSGTRLTVV.

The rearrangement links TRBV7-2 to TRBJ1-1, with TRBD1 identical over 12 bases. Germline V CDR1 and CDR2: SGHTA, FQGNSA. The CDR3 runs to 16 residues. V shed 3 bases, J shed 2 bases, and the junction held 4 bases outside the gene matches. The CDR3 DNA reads TGTGCCAGCAGCTTCGAAGGGACAGGGGGCAACACTGAAGCTTTCTTT. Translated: CASSFEGTGGNTEAFF.

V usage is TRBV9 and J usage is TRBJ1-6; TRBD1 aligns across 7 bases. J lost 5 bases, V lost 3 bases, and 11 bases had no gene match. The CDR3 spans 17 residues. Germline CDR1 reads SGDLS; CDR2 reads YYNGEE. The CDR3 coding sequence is TGTGCCAGCAGCGCCTTGACAGGGCCGGAAAATAATTCACCCCTCCACTTT. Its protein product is CASSALTGPENNSPLHF. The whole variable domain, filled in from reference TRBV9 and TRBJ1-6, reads DSGVTQTPKHLITATGQRVTLRCSPRSGDLSVYWYQQSLDQGLQFLIQYYNGEERAKGNILERFSAQQFPDLHSELNLSSLELGDSALYFCASSALTGPENNSPLHFGNGTRLTVT.

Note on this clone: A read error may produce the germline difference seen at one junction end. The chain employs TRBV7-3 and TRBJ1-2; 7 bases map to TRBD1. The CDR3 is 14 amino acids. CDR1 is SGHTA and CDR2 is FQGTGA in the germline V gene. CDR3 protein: CASSPTDRNYVYTF. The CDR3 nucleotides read TGTGCCAGCAGCCCAACGGACAGGAACTATGTCTACACCTTC. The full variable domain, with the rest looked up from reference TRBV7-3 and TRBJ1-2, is GAGVSQTPSNKVTEKGKYVELRCDPISGHTALYWYRQSLGQGPEFLIYFQGTGAADDSGLPNDRFFAVRPEGSVSTLKIQRTERGDSAVYLCASSPTDRNYVYTFGSGTRLTVV.

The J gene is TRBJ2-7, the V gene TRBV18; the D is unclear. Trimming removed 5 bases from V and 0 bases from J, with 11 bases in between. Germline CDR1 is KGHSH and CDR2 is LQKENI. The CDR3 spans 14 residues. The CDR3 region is CASSGDGTSYEQYF. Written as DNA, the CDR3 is TGTGCCAGCTCAGGAGACGGAACCTCCTACGAGCAGTACTTC.

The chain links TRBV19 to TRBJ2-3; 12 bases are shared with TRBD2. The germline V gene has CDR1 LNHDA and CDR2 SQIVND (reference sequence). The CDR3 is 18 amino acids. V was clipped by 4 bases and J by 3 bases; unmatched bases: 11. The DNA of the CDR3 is TGTGCCAGTAGTAGGTCAAGTATCGGACTAGCGGGAACAGATACGCAGTATTTT. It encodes CASSRSSIGLAGTDTQYF. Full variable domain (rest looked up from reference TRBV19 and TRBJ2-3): DGGITQSPKYLFRKEGQNVTLSCEQNLNHDAMYWYRQDPGQGLRLIYYSQIVNDFQKGDIAEGYSVSREKKESFPLTVTSAQKNPTAFYLCASSRSSIGLAGTDTQYFGPGTRLTVL.

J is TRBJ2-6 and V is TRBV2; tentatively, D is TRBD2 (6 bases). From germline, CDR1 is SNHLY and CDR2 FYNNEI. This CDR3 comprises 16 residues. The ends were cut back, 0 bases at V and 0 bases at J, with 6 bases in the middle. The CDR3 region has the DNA TGTGCCAGCAGTGAAGCGCGGGACTCTGGGGCCAACGTCCTGACTTTC. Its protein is CASSEARDSGANVLTF. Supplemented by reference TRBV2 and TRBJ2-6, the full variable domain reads EPEVTQTPSHQVTQMGQEVILRCVPISNHLYFYWYRQILGQKVEFLVSFYNNEISEKSEIFDDQFSVERPDGSNFTLKIRSTKLEDSAMYFCASSEARDSGANVLTFGAGSRLTVL.

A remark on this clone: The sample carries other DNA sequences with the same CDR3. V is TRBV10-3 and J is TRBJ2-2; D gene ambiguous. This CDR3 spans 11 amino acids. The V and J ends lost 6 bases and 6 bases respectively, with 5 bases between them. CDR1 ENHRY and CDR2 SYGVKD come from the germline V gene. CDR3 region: CAISRAGELFF. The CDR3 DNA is TGTGCCATCAGCCGAGCCGGGGAGCTGTTTTTT.

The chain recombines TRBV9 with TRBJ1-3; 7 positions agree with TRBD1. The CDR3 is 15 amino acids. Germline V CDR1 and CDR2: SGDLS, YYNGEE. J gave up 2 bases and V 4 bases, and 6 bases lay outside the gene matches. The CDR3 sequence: CASSPQGYPGNTIYF. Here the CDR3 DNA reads TGTGCCAGCAGCCCACAGGGGTACCCTGGAAACACCATATATTTT.

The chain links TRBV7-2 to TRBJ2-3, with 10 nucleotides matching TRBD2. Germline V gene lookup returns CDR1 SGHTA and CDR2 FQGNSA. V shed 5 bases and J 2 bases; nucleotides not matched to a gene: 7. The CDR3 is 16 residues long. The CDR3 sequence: CASSRTSGTATDTQYF. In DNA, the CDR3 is TGTGCCAGCAGCCGGACTAGCGGAACAGCCACAGATACGCAGTATTTT.

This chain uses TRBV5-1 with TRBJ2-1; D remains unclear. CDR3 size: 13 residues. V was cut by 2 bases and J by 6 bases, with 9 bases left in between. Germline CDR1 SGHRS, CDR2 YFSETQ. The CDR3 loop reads CASSLPPGNEQFF. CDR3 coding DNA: TGCGCCAGCAGCTTACCGCCCGGCAATGAGCAGTTCTTC.